This TCR beta chain was identified during a study of T cell responses to AZD1222 COVID-19 vaccine. Findings of the study overall: Without day 14 samples, only post-peak T cell repertoires were studied. Vaccine-associated CD4 TCRs ranged over spike, dominating at 160-218 and 743-854.

The protocol was immunoSEQ multiplex PCR, while the TCRdb copy is restricted to in-frame clones and leaves out a portion. The sample holds approximately 110,000 clones, more than 75% seen once. Comment on this clone: The antigen is undetermined.

Trimming shortened V by 1 base and J by 5 bases, and 8 bases separated the two germline ends. This CDR3 has 13 residues. Germline loops: CDR1 SGHNT, CDR2 YENEEA. The source was peripheral blood, collected on day 0 of AZD1222 vaccination. The TCR originated in an adult in good health. The chain carries TRBV11-3 and TRBJ2-5; D uncertain. The CDR3 here is CASSLVPSETQYF. The CDR3 DNA reads as TGTGCCAGCAGCTTAGTCCCATCGGAGACCCAGTACTTC.